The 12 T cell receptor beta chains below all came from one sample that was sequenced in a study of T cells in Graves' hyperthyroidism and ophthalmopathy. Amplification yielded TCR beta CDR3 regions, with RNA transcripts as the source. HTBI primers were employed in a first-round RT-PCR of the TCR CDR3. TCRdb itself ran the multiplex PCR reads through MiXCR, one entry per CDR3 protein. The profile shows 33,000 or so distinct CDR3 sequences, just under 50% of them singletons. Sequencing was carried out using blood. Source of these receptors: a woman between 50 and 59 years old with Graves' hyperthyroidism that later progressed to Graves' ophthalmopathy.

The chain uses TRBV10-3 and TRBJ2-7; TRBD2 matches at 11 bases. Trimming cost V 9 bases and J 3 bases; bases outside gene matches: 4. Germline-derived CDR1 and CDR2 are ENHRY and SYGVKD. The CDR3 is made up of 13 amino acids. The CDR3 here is CAIKGLAGYEQYF. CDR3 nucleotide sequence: TGTGCCATAAAAGGACTAGCGGGCTACGAGCAGTACTTC.

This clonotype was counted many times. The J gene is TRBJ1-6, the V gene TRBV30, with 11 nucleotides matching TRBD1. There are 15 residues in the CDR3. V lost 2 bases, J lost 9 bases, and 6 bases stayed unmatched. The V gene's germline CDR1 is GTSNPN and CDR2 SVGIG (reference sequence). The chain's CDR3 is CAWSPQDRGLSPLHF. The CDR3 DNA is TGTGCCTGGAGTCCACAGGACAGGGGGCTTTCACCCCTCCACTTT.

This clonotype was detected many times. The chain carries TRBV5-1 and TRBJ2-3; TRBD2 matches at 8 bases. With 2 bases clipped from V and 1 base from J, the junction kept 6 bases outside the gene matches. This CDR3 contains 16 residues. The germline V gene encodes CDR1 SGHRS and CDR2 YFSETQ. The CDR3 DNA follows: TGCGCCAGCAGCTTTAAGCGGGAGTATGGCACAGATACGCAGTATTTT. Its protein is CASSFKREYGTDTQYF.

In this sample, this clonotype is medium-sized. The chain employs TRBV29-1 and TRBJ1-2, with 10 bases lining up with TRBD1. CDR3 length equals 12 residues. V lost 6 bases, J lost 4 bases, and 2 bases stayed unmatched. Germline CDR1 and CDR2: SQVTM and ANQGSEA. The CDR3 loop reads CSVWDRGYGYTF. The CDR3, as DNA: TGCAGCGTCTGGGACAGGGGCTATGGCTACACCTTC.

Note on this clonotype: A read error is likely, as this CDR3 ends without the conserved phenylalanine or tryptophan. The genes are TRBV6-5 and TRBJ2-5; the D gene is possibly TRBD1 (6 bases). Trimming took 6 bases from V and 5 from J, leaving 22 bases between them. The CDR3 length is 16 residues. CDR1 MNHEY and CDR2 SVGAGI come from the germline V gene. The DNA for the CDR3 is TGTGCCAGCAGCCAAAAATACAGGGCCCTTGCGGAGACCCAGTACTAC. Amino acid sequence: CASSQKYRALAETQYY.

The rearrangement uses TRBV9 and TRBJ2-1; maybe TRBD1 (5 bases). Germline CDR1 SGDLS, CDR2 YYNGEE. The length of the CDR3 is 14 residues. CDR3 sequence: CARVQGPPPDEQFF. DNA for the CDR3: TGTGCTAGAGTGCAGGGTCCCCCCCCCGATGAGCAGTTCTTC. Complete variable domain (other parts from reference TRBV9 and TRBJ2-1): DSGVTQTPKHLITATGQRVTLRCSPRSGDLSVYWYQQSLDQGLQFLIQYYNGEERAKGNILERFSAQQFPDLHSELNLSSLELGDSALYFCARVQGPPPDEQFFGPGTRLTVL.

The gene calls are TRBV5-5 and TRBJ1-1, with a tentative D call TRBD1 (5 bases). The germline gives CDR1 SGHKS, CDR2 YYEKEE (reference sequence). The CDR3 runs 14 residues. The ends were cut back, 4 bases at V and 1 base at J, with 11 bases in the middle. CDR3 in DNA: TGTGCCAGCAGCGTGACAGCTCCGAACACTGAAGCTTTCTTT. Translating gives CASSVTAPNTEAFF.

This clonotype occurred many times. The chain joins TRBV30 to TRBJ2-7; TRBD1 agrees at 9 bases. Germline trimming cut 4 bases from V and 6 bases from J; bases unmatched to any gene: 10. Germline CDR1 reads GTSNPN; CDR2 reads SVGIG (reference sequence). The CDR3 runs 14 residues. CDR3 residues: CAWTHGTGKIEQYF. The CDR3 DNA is TGTGCCTGGACCCACGGGACAGGGAAGATCGAGCAGTACTTC.

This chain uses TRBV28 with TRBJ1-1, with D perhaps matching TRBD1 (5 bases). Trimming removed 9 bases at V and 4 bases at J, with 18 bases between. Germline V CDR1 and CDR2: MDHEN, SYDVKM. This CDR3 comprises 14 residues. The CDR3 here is CASIDSQGATEAFF. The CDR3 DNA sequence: TGTGCCAGTATCGACAGTCAGGGCGCCACTGAAGCTTTCTTT. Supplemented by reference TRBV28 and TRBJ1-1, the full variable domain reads DVKVTQSSRYLVKRTGEKVFLECVQDMDHENMFWYRQDPGLGLRLIYFSYDVKMKEKGDIPEGYSVSREKKERFSLILESASTNQTSMYLCASIDSQGATEAFFGQGTRLTVV.

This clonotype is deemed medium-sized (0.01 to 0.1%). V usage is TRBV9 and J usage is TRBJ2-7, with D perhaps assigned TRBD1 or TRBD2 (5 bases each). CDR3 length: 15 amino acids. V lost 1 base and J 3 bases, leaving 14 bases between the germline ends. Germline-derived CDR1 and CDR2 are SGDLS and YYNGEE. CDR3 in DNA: TGTGCCAGCAGCGTAAGAGGGACGGGCGACTACGAGCAGTACTTC. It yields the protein CASSVRGTGDYEQYF.

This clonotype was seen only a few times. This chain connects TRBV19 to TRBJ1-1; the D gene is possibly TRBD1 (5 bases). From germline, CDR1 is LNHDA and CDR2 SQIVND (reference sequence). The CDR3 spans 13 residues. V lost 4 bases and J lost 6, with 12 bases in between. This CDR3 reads CASSKGEIPEAFF. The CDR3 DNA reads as TGTGCCAGTAGTAAAGGGGAGATCCCTGAAGCTTTCTTT.

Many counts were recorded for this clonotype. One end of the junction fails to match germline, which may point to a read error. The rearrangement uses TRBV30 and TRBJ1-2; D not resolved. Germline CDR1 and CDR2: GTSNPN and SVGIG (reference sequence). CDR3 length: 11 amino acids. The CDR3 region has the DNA TGTACCTGGAGTGTGAACTATGGCTACACCTTC. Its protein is CTWSVNYGYTF. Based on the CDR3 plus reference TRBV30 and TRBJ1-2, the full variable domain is SQTIHQWPATLVQPVGSPLSLECTVEGTSNPNLYWYRQAAGRGLQLLFYSVGIGQISSEVPQNLSASRPQDRQFILSSKKLLLSDSGFYLCTWSVNYGYTFGSGTRLTVV.